The TCR beta chain described here comes from a study of human T cells and chemical hapten exposure. This clonotype was counted at least ten times. Using its own MiXCR run on the RACE reads, TCRdb lists one record per CDR3 protein. The table shows around 380,000 distinct CDR3 sequences, with 4% to 5.5% occurring only once. Time point here: patch test 1, 2 weeks after DPC sensitization. Described treatment: therapeutic diphenylcyclopropenone sensitization with weekly scalp DPC. This CDR3 has 12 residues. V was cut by 0 bases and J by 7 bases, with 7 bases left in between. Per the germline V gene, CDR1 is SGHVS and CDR2 is FNYEAQ.

Sequenced material: whole blood, taken in connection with sensitization to the hapten diphenylcyclopropenone (DPC). The TCR comes from a woman between 50 and 59 years old with alopecia areata. Some clones in this sample may be carry-over from other donors' samples. The V gene is TRBV7-6, the J gene TRBJ2-7; a weak D match, TRBD2 (5 bases). The CDR3 DNA reads as TGTGCCAGCAGCTTAGCGACGGGGGAGCAGTACTTC. This codes for CASSLATGEQYF.